The following is a T cell receptor beta chain sequence with its context. The data stem from a study of blood T cell repertoires in COVID-19. Across the whole study: Nucleic acid was either cDNA or gDNA, and it came from T cells, B-cell-depleted T cells, or PBMCs.

Study processing details: Quantification of nucleated cells was approximated via reference gene primer amplification. Data came from immunoSEQ multiplex PCR; TCRdb stores just in-frame clones and leaves some out. V, J and clone size reflect that table, while D and trimming were determined from the DNA. The repertoire consists of 100,000 to 150,000 clones, with approximately 88% occurring once and the leading ten covering roughly 15%. Trimming stripped 2 bases from V and 4 bases from J, with 24 bases between. CDR1 SEHNR and CDR2 FQNEAQ come from the germline V gene (reference sequence). This CDR3 spans 19 amino acids.

The TCR originated in a woman older than 75 with acute or convalescent COVID-19. The specimen was peripheral blood. V usage is TRBV7-9 and J usage is TRBJ1-3; weak D call: TRBD1 (5 bases). CDR3 sequence (DNA): TGTGCCAGCAGCTTAATTACAGGAATGCTTTCGGATGAAGGAAACACCATATATTTT. This gives the protein CASSLITGMLSDEGNTIYF.